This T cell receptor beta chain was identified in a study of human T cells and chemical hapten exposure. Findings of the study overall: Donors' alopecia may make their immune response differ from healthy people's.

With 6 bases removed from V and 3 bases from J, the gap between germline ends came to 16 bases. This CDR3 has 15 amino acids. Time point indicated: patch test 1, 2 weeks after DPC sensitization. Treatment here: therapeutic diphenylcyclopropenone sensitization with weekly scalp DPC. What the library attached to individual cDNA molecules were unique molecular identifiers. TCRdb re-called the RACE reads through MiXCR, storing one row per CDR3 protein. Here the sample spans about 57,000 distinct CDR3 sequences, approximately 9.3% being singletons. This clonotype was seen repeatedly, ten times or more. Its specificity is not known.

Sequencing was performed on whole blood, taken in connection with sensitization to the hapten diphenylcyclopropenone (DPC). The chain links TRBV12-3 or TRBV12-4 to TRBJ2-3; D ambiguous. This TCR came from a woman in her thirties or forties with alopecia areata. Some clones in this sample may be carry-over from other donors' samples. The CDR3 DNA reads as TGTGCCAGCAGCCCGACCACGGCAAAGACAGATACGCAGTATTTT. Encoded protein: CASSPTTAKTDTQYF.